The 2 T cell receptor beta chains in this list originate from one sample, sequenced in a study of blood T cell repertoires in COVID-19. The repertoire was sequenced with immunoSEQ multiplex PCR; TCRdb's copy has only in-frame clones and lacks some. The sample holds approximately 250,000 clones; about 85% are singletons and the top ten take approximately 4%. Material for sequencing was peripheral blood. The receptors were gathered from a man aged 18 to 29 with active or convalescent COVID-19.

This clone was recorded only once. This sequence joins TRBV11-3 and TRBJ2-3; 10 bases are shared with TRBD2. J lost 6 bases, V lost 5 bases, and 11 bases had no gene match. This CDR3 has 16 amino acids. The V gene's germline CDR1 is SGHNT and CDR2 YENEEA. CDR3 in DNA: TGTGCCAGCAGCCGACGGAGCGGGGGGGCCGGGGATACGCAGTATTTT. This gives the protein CASSRRSGGAGDTQYF.

The rearrangement uses TRBV2 and TRBJ2-2; tentatively, D is TRBD2 (5 bases). Deletions cut 6 bases from V and 6 bases from J, with 11 bases between. Germline CDR1 SNHLY, CDR2 FYNNEI. The CDR3 is 13 amino acids. The CDR3 loop reads CASRSDSPGELFF. Written as DNA, the CDR3 is TGTGCCAGCAGATCGGACTCCCCCGGGGAGCTGTTTTTT.